What follows describes a single TCR beta chain. Its cognate antigen has yet to be identified. No quality values exist for individual bases; no much larger clone is one base distant. Single viable CD3+CD4+CD8-CD45RO+ cells were sorted as memory CD4+ T cells on a FACSAria II. CMV serostatus was determined with a Roche Elecsys assay detecting serum IgG against CMV pp150, pp28, p38 and p52. After the samples were thawed, total CD4+ T cells were enriched through positive selection using CD4 magnetic microbeads. The samples came from a different study that was designed specifically to examine the CD4+ T cell memory repertoire. Peripheral blood mononuclear cells were isolated and cryopreserved according to standard operating procedures, and serum was stored at -80 degrees C. Staining used CD3-PerCP (BW264/56), CD4-APC (RPA-T4), CD45RO-PE (UCHT1) and CD8-Pacific Orange (3B5) antibodies, with Sytox blue excluding non-viable cells.

The sample comes from a study of memory CD4+ T cells and cytomegalovirus serostatus (dated by TCRdb to about 2019). About the investigation overall: The cohort included some 35 healthy adults from Belgium, of whom 9 were CMV seropositive and approximately 24 were CMV seronegative. To replicate a published TCR-based CMV serostatus classifier, the researchers sequenced the CD4+ memory TCRbeta repertoires of a Belgian cohort whose cytomegalovirus serostatus was known. Points the paper makes about the study in general: Unlike the original study, which covered naive and memory CD4+ and CD8+ populations, the Belgian study sequenced only CD4+CD45RO+ memory cells. The results were interpreted as suggesting that the CMV-associated TCR signature is largely present in the CD4+ memory repertoire. CMV serostatus prediction reached a median bootstrapped AUC of roughly 0.96 with the original framework and over 0.8 with a US-trained random forest. Among the approximately 160 previously reported CMV-associated TCRbeta sequences, approximately 67 showed up in the CD4+ memory repertoires, with each one found in between one and five individuals. On the Belgian cohort, the classifier based on the original framework reached a median bootstrapped AUC of about 0.95, with a 95% CI of 0.76-1.00.

Looking up the germline V gene (reference sequence) yields CDR1 SEHNR and CDR2 FQNEAQ. Measured from the cysteine to the phenylalanine, the CDR3 is 12 residues long. Kept here is only the CDR3 DNA, which spans 36 bases and is read in frame from base 1. A distance of 3 bases separates the germline ends of V and J, which lose 0 bases and 3 bases respectively. Genomic DNA was extracted from sorted cells with the Quick-DNA Microprep Kit. Amplification of TCRbeta DNA was done with the immunoSEQ hsTCRbeta kit, following the protocol from the manufacturer. TCRbeta libraries were sequenced on an Illumina MiSeq instrument. On the authors' methods: Following removal of out-of-frame sequences, 2,204,828 distinct TCRbeta sequences were retained, with an average of roughly 67,000 per individual. Each individual was scored using the number of some 150 previously reported CMV-associated TCRbeta sequences that the individual carried and the total number of productive distinct TCRbeta sequences. A beta-binomial model was reimplemented in Python, and scikit-learn random forests with default parameters were trained on data from the US cohort. Classifier performance on the Belgian cohort was summarized as median AUC with percentile confidence intervals over 10,000 bootstrap iterations. In its TCRdb copy, this immuneACCESS table keeps in-frame sequences only and misses some clones. Where compared with another copy, unresolved V genes explain less than half of these, and the others have no known cause. Clone size and the V and J calls come from that table; the DNA yielded D and trimming. A total of 40,000 to 55,000 clones appear in this sample, over 65% of them only once. The top ten clones comprise less than 0.6% of the sample.

This sequence was found in an adult in good health and CMV-seronegative. Recombination connected TRBV7-9 to TRBJ2-7, with the D gene too uncertain to name. Sequenced input: memory CD4+ T cells from blood. The nucleotide sequence is given as TGTGCCAGCAGCTTAGCCCGCTACGAGCAGTACTTC. This codes for CASSLARYEQYF.